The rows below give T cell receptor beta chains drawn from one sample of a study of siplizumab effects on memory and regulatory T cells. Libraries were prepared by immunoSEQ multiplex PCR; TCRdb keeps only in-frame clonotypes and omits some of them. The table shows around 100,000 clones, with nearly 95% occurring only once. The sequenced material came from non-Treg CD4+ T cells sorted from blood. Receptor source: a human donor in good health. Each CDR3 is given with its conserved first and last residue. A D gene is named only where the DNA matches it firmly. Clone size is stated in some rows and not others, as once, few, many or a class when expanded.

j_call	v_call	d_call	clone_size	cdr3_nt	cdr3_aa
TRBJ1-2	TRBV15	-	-	TGTGCCACCAGCAGAGCGCAGGGCTTCTATGGCTACACCTTC	CATSRAQGFYGYTF
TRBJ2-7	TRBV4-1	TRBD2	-	TGCGCCAGCAGCCAAGGGGCAACTAGCGGAGTATACGAGCAGTACTTC	CASSQGATSGVYEQYF
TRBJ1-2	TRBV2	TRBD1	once	TGTGCCAGCAGTTCACAGGGGACAAACTATGGCTACACCTTC	CASSSQGTNYGYTF
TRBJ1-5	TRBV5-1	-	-	TGCGCCAGCAGCCTCAGGGGTCAGGGGCCCCAGCATTTT	CASSLRGQGPQHF
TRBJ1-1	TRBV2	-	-	TGTGCCAGCAGTCTATCGTTGAACACTGAAGCTTTCTTT	CASSLSLNTEAFF
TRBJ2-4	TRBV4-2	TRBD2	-	TGTGCCAGCAGCCAAGATCCGAGGGAGGGAAACATTCAGTACTTC	CASSQDPREGNIQYF
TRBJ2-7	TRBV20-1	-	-	TGCAGTGCTAGAGGCCCCTACGAGCAGTACTTC	CSARGPYEQYF
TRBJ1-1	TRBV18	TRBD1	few	TGTGCCAGCTCATCGGACAGGGACACTGAAGCTTTCTTT	CASSSDRDTEAFF
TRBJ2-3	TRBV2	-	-	TGTGCCAGCAGTCCCATGGGGGCAGGGACGCAGTATTTT	CASSPMGAGTQYF
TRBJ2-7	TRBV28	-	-	TGTGCCAGCAGTCAGCTTTCTGGCGAGCAGTACTTC	CASSQLSGEQYF
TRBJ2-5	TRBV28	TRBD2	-	TGTGCCAGCAGTATGGCTAGCGGGAATCAAGAGACCCAGTACTTC	CASSMASGNQETQYF
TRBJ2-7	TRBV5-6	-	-	TGTGCCAGCAGCTTGGATCAGCCCCCTTACGAGCAGTACTTC	CASSLDQPPYEQYF
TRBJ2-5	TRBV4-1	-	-	TGCGCCAGCAGCCAAGGTCCGGGGGAAGAGACCCAGTACTTC	CASSQGPGEETQYF
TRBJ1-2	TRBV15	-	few	TGTGCCACCAGCACCCATATAGTGGACGGCTATGGCTACACCTTC	CATSTHIVDGYGYTF
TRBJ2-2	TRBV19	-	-	TGTGCCAGTAGCTATGGAGCAGGGTTGGCCGGGGAGCTGTTTTTT	CASSYGAGLAGELFF
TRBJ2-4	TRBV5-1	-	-	TGCGCCAGCAGCTTGGGGGGCCGGGGGAAAAACATTCAGTACTTC	CASSLGGRGKNIQYF
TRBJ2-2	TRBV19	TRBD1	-	TGTGCCAGTAGTAAAAAGGGGGCCGGAGGCACCGGGGAGCTGTTTTTT	CASSKKGAGGTGELFF
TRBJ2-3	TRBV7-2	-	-	TGTGCCAGCAGCTTAGGCCTACCCACAGATACGCAGTATTTT	CASSLGLPTDTQYF